This entry is about one T cell receptor beta chain. Its recognized antigen is unknown. One junction end disagrees with the germline gene, perhaps due to a read error. The sample is drawn from a study of quantifying T cell responses using KT2 cells (dated 2017 in TCRdb). With respect to the entire study: RNA was DNase-treated and reverse transcribed with TCR alpha and beta constant-region primers, mostly using SuperScript III. The efficiency of the T4 ligation step under optimum conditions was estimated to be above 9%. To avoid over-amplification, PCR2 was carried out as a SYBR Green qPCR and halted once a predetermined fluorescence threshold was reached.

From a lookup of the germline V gene, CDR1 and CDR2 are KGHDR and SFDVKD. The CDR3 goes from the cysteine to the phenylalanine over 19 residues. CDR3 DNA is the only sequence kept; it has 57 bases, read in frame from the first base. The library relied on UMI-ligation and nested PCR. A single-stranded oligonucleotide bearing the Illumina SP2 sequence and a UMI was ligated to the 3' end of the cDNA with T4 RNA ligase 1. PCR1 consisted of approximately 4 cycles (98 degrees C 15 s, 69 degrees C 30 s, 72 degrees C 40 s), and for the beta primer an equimolar mix of RC1.1 and RC1.2 was used to cover TRBC1 and TRBC2. Starting at PCR2, the TCR alpha and beta chains were handled separately, and sample indices and Illumina adaptors were added. Placed after an 8-base spacer, the UMI was made up of 12 random nucleotides arranged as two hexamers with a spacer between them. Libraries were sequenced on an Illumina MiSeq with v2 2x251 paired-end chemistry, typically roughly twelve samples per run. PhiX DNA at about 5-8% was added to each sequencing library to increase diversity. The paper's data handling went like this. Raw reads were converted to FASTQ with bcl2fastq and were demultiplexed by dual indices with Demultiplexor. V and J genes were assigned by Decombinator through tag matching, with a single base-pair mismatch permitted. UMIs were used by Collapsinator to correct both sequencing errors and frequency errors caused by PCR heterogeneity. Decombinator identifiers were converted to nucleotide sequence by CDR3Translator, the sequences were translated to amino acids, and CDR3 was extracted using C- and N-terminal motifs. A cluster of KT2 sequences sharing one unique molecular identifier was counted as one distinct KT2 TCR. The raw public data were reprocessed by TCRdb itself: fastp quality trimming at Q25, MiXCR clonotype calling, in-frame beta chains only. Each record represents a unique CDR3 protein, reported with the most common genes and DNA among its rows. The V and J calls were determined by TCRdb, not by the authors. Recorded for this sample are approximately 46,000 distinct CDR3 sequences; more than 9% of them occurred a single time. Jointly, the top ten make up about 10% of the sample.

Known numbers of KT2, a T cell clone whose TCR had been sequenced previously, were spiked into unfractionated PBMC to test the sensitivity and accuracy of the pipeline. A range of KT2-to-PBMC ratios was generated by mixing KT2 cells with a fixed number of PBMC. General findings and caveats noted by the study authors: Detection of KT2 sequences showed saturation at very high KT2 spike-in numbers. KT2 sequences were detected down to the lowest spike-in tested, about one KT2 cell per 100,000 PBMC. The numbers of KT2 alpha and beta sequences increased linearly with the number of input KT2 cells across several orders of magnitude. No side-by-side comparison of the pipeline with other TCR sequencing techniques was included in the study.

The sequenced sample was PBMCs spiked with cells of the T cell clone KT2. The receptor's source is a human donor. In this chain, TRBV24-1 is recombined with TRBJ1-1, and TRBD1 aligns with 12 junction nucleotides. This receptor has the CDR3 CATSDLVTGTGGSNTEAYF. The base sequence is TGTGCCACCAGTGATTTGGTCACCGGGACAGGGGGCTCGAACACTGAAGCTTACTTT.